This TCR beta chain originates from a study of blood T cell repertoires in COVID-19. Study overall: The samples span acute and convalescent COVID-19 from the United States, Italy and Spain. Sources were T cells, B-cell-depleted T cells, or PBMCs; the material itself was cDNA or gDNA.

The CDR3 length is 14 residues. CDR1 is SGHNT, CDR2 YENEEA, per germline. Trimming took 2 bases from V and 4 from J, leaving 11 bases between them. In the source study's methods: Reference gene primer amplification yielded estimated nucleated cell counts. Sequenced by immunoSEQ multiplex PCR; TCRdb stores in-frame clones only, minus some. V, J and clone size are taken as reported in that table, and D and trimming were inferred from the DNA itself. The sample lists around 620,000 clones, 75% to 90% seen once, with roughly 0.25% in the top ten. The chain recombines TRBV11-3 with TRBJ2-5; D might be TRBD1 (5 bases). Material for sequencing was peripheral blood. The sequence was collected from a young woman with acute or convalescent COVID-19. CDR3 residues: CASSLKGAIETQYF. CDR3 coding DNA: TGTGCCAGCAGCTTAAAAGGGGCAATAGAGACCCAGTACTTC.